Following are 23 T cell receptor beta chains from one sample sequenced in a study of regulatory T cells in long-lasting Graves disease. iRepertoire HTBI primers and Arm-PCR of CDR3 regions built TCR beta libraries. TCRdb re-derived calls from the multiplex PCR reads in MiXCR, one entry per CDR3 protein. The sample gives 600,000 to 650,000 distinct CDR3 sequences, roughly 15% of which show up once; around 19% is in the top ten. Stated time point: newly diagnosed GD, antithyroid drugs for less than 3 months. RNA extracted from PBMCs served as the sequencing template. The sample was also reused in another study, on T cells in Graves' hyperthyroidism and ophthalmopathy.

Sequencing was performed on peripheral blood mononuclear cells (PBMCs), taken at new diagnosis, from a patient treated with antithyroid drugs. These receptors all stem from a woman aged 30 to 39 with Graves disease.

This clonotype came up many times. The chain couples TRBV28 to TRBJ1-2; weak D call: TRBD1 (5 bases). V shed 3 bases and J shed 3 bases, with 8 bases lying between them. Germline values: CDR1 MDHEN, CDR2 SYDVKM. This CDR3 spans 13 amino acids. The chain's CDR3 is CASSFGAHYGYTF. DNA of the CDR3: TGTGCCAGCAGTTTCGGGGCTCACTATGGCTACACCTTC.

The chain carries TRBV4-1 and TRBJ2-1; D ambiguous. V lost 0 bases and J lost 6, with 15 bases in between. This CDR3 has 16 amino acids. Germline CDR1 reads MGHRA; CDR2 reads YSYEKL. The CDR3 coding sequence is TGCGCCAGCAGCCAAGATCTCGCCGCCCTCGGCAATGAGCAGTTCTTC. Protein: CASSQDLAALGNEQFF.

Comments on this clonotype: A clone one base away is much larger, so this may be a read error. The chain couples TRBV27 to TRBJ2-5, with D possibly being TRBD1 or TRBD2 (5 bases each). Looked up from germline, CDR1 is MNHEY and CDR2 is SMNVEV (reference sequence). CDR3 length: 13 amino acids. The V gene lost 6 bases and the J gene lost 5 bases, with 13 bases spanning the gap. The CDR3 sequence: CASSRGKMETQYF. In DNA, the CDR3 is TGTGCCAGCAGCCGGGGCAAGATGGAGACCCAGTACTTC.

This rearrangement joins TRBV7-2 to TRBJ1-5; D is unclear. Trimming pared 1 base from V and 4 bases from J, leaving 17 bases between. The CDR3 covers 17 residues. The V gene's germline CDR1 is SGHTA and CDR2 FQGNSA. The CDR3 reads CASSLGSTEPTNQPQHF. As DNA, the CDR3 is TGTGCCAGCAGCTTAGGGTCCACGGAACCCACGAATCAGCCCCAGCATTTT.

This clonotype was recorded at least ten times. This chain connects TRBV28 to TRBJ2-5, with 10 bases that match TRBD2. CDR3 size: 16 residues. Trimming at V came to 4 bases and at J to 0 bases, leaving 5 bases not matched to a gene. Per germline, CDR1 MDHEN and CDR2 SYDVKM. In DNA form, the CDR3 reads TGTGCCAGCAGTTCCCCGACTAGCGGGTACCAAGAGACCCAGTACTTC. It specifies CASSSPTSGYQETQYF.

This clonotype has ten or more counts. This sequence joins TRBV20-1 and TRBJ2-1, with TRBD2 as a possible D gene (5 bases). Germline assignment: CDR1 DFQATT and CDR2 SNEGSKA (reference sequence). This CDR3 is 15 amino acids long. The germline V and J ends were trimmed by 1 base and 6 bases, with 16 bases remaining between them. The DNA for the CDR3 is TGCAGTGCTAGAGCTAGGCATAGGACTTTCAATGAGCAGTTCTTC. This gives the protein CSARARHRTFNEQFF.

This chain uses TRBV28 with TRBJ1-2; D gene uncertain. The CDR3 contains 11 residues. CDR1 is MDHEN and CDR2 is SYDVKM in the germline V gene. With 8 bases removed from V and 0 bases from J, the gap between germline ends came to 4 bases. This CDR3 reads CASGTNYGYTF. The CDR3 coding sequence is TGTGCCAGCGGTACTAACTATGGCTACACCTTC.

This clonotype was counted at least ten times. The V call is TRBV14, the J call TRBJ2-5, with TRBD2 matching over 8 bases. The CDR3 consists of 15 residues. V was clipped by 4 bases and J by 1 base; unmatched bases: 5. Germline CDR1 and CDR2: SGHDN and FVKESK. The CDR3: CASSPGLAPQETQYF. The CDR3 DNA is TGTGCCAGCAGCCCCGGACTAGCTCCCCAAGAGACCCAGTACTTC.

The chain couples TRBV28 to TRBJ2-1; a possible D gene is TRBD2 (6 bases). Between the trimmed V and J ends, which lost 5 bases and 0 bases, there was a span of 11 bases. Germline V gene sequence: CDR1 MDHEN, CDR2 SYDVKM. This CDR3 spans 15 amino acids. The CDR3 coding sequence is TGTGCCAGCAGTGGGGCGGGACGCTCCTACAATGAGCAGTTCTTC. Amino acid sequence: CASSGAGRSYNEQFF.

V and J are TRBV28 and TRBJ1-4, with TRBD1 matching 7 bases. This CDR3 region has 14 residues. The junction had 5 bases not matched to a gene; V was cut back by 8 bases and J by 2 bases. CDR1 is MDHEN, CDR2 SYDVKM, per germline. CDR3 coding DNA: TGTGCCAGCGGCTTGACAGGGACTAATGAAAAACTGTTTTTT. This sequence encodes CASGLTGTNEKLFF.

This clonotype has a single count. The V call is TRBV3-1, the J call TRBJ1-5; 7 bases match TRBD1. From germline, CDR1 is LGHDT and CDR2 YNNKEL (reference sequence). The CDR3 contains 18 residues. After removal of 2 bases from V and 2 bases from J, the junction contained 12 bases not matched to a gene. The CDR3 here is CASSQLRYRGRGNQPQHF. The CDR3 region has the DNA TGTGCCAGCAGCCAATTGAGATACAGGGGTAGGGGCAATCAGCCCCAGCATTTT.

With respect to this clonotype: A much larger clone sits a single nucleotide away, making a read error possible. V usage is TRBV6-1 and J usage is TRBJ2-7; D perhaps matches TRBD2 (5 bases). Germline loops: CDR1 MNHNS, CDR2 SASEGT. This CDR3 is 15 amino acids long. V lost 8 bases and J lost 3, with 20 bases in between. CDR3 sequence (DNA): TGTGCCAGCGGAGAGGACGGGAATAGCGTCTACGAGCAGTACTTC. It encodes CASGEDGNSVYEQYF.

This clonotype appeared many times. The rearrangement links TRBV2 to TRBJ1-4; 10 positions match TRBD1. Per germline, CDR1 SNHLY and CDR2 FYNNEI. The length of the CDR3 is 20 residues. The junction had 18 bases not matched to a gene; V was cut back by 6 bases and J by 2 bases. The CDR3 DNA reads TGTGCCAGCAGAAGGGCTGCGCGGGACAGGGGTGGAGGGACTAATGAAAAACTGTTTTTT. Translation: CASRRAARDRGGGTNEKLFF.

This chain uses TRBV28 with TRBJ2-5, with a possible D match to TRBD1 (6 bases). The germline V gene encodes CDR1 MDHEN and CDR2 SYDVKM. The CDR3 runs 15 residues. V was cut by 6 bases and J by 1 base, with 15 bases left in between. The DNA of the CDR3 is TGTGCCAGCAGCCCCGTGGACAGTATCCAAGAGACCCAGTACTTC. Amino acids: CASSPVDSIQETQYF.

This clonotype was recorded at least ten times. J is TRBJ2-6 and V is TRBV12-3 or TRBV12-4; 9 nucleotides match TRBD2. The CDR3 is 20 residues long. Germline trimming cut 6 bases from V and 4 bases from J; bases unmatched to any gene: 19. In DNA, the CDR3 is TGTGCCAGCAGGTCCGGGACTAGCCCTCCGGGAGGATCCGGGGCCAACGTCCTGACTTTC. Translated: CASRSGTSPPGGSGANVLTF.

The chain is built from TRBV30 and TRBJ2-6; tentatively, D is TRBD1 (5 bases). The germline V and J ends were trimmed by 5 bases and 2 bases, with 10 bases remaining between them. Germline CDR1 and CDR2: GTSNPN and SVGIG (reference sequence). The CDR3 is made up of 14 amino acids. The CDR3 loop is CAWGAGTGANVLTF. CDR3 coding DNA: TGTGCCTGGGGAGCAGGGACTGGGGCCAACGTCCTGACTTTC.

This clonotype was counted at least ten times. The V call is TRBV15, the J call TRBJ1-2; TRBD1 might be the D (6 bases). The ends were cut back, 1 base at V and 4 bases at J, with 13 bases in the middle. Germline V gene lookup returns CDR1 LNHNV and CDR2 YYDKDF (reference sequence). The length of the CDR3 is 15 residues. CDR3 sequence (DNA): TGTGCCACCAGCAGAGCGGGGAAGGACAGCTATGGCTACACCTTC. Encoded protein: CATSRAGKDSYGYTF.

This clonotype was observed at least ten times. The gene calls are TRBV6-2 or TRBV6-3 and TRBJ2-7; 7 bases match TRBD1. This CDR3 comprises 14 residues. The V gene end was trimmed by 6 bases and the J gene end by 2 bases; junction bases not matched to a gene: 7. Germline CDR1 and CDR2: MNHEY and SVGEGT. The CDR3 loop is CASRNGQVTYEQYF. In DNA, the CDR3 is TGTGCCAGCAGGAACGGACAGGTGACCTACGAGCAGTACTTC.

The rearrangement joins TRBV28 to TRBJ1-6; D is unresolved. CDR1 MDHEN and CDR2 SYDVKM come from the germline V gene. V dropped 7 bases and J dropped 6 bases, with 16 bases sitting between them. This CDR3 contains 15 residues. The CDR3 protein is CASTLMGIGNSPLHF. CDR3 DNA: TGTGCCAGCACCTTAATGGGTATTGGTAATTCACCCCTCCACTTT.

The V call is TRBV7-2, the J call TRBJ1-1; D perhaps matches TRBD1 (5 bases). Between the trimmed V and J ends, which lost 4 bases and 2 bases, there was a span of 11 bases. This CDR3 region has 14 residues. Per germline, CDR1 SGHTA and CDR2 FQGNSA. For the CDR3, the DNA is TGTGCCAGCAGCTCCCAGTGGGGCAACACTGAAGCTTTCTTT. This sequence encodes CASSSQWGNTEAFF.

The sample holds a few counts of this clonotype. CDR3 DNA sequence: TGTGCCAGCAGCAGCCTCGGGGTAAGCTCCTACAATGAGCAGTTCTTC. Translation gives CASSSLGVSSYNEQFF. The rearrangement uses TRBV3-1 and TRBJ2-1; the D gene is possibly TRBD2 (5 bases). The V and J ends lost 5 bases and 0 bases respectively, with 14 bases between them. The germline gives CDR1 LGHDT, CDR2 YNNKEL (reference sequence). This CDR3 comprises 16 residues.

The chain joins TRBV25-1 to TRBJ2-5; 9 nucleotides match TRBD2. The CDR3 covers 19 residues. The germline gives CDR1 MGHDK, CDR2 SYGVNS. After removal of 1 base from V and 2 bases from J, the junction contained 14 bases not matched to a gene. CDR3 amino acids: CASSESLGFSGSRQETQYF. CDR3 bases: TGTGCCAGCAGTGAATCCCTAGGCTTTAGCGGGAGCAGGCAAGAGACCCAGTACTTC.

This sequence joins TRBV25-1 and TRBJ1-1; D remains ambiguous. Germline V CDR1 and CDR2: MGHDK, SYGVNS. The CDR3 sequence is 14 residues long. V shed 6 bases and J shed 1 base, with 12 bases lying between them. The CDR3 DNA reads as TGTGCCAGCAGCGGACCGAGAAGGAACACTGAAGCTTTCTTT. This sequence encodes CASSGPRRNTEAFF.